These 22 T cell receptor beta chains were all obtained from the same sample, sequenced in a study of glioma-infiltrating T cells. TCR alpha and beta CDR3 regions were amplified from RNA using iRepertoire nested multiplex PCR. TCRdb re-analysed the multiplex PCR reads in MiXCR, keeping a single row per CDR3 protein. The data show 90,000 to 100,000 distinct CDR3 sequences, with approximately 40% seen just once and more than 30% held by the top ten. Sample: glioma tissue, nonneoplastic brain tissue, or PBMCs (not recorded which). Source of these receptors: a human donor with low-grade glioma or glioblastoma, undergoing nonglioma brain surgery, or in good health (not recorded which).

The table lists this clonotype with many counts. The chain combines TRBV19 with TRBJ2-3, with D possibly called TRBD1 or TRBD2 (5 bases each). Germline-derived CDR1 and CDR2 are LNHDA and SQIVND (reference sequence). Trimming took off 3 bases at V and 0 bases at J, with 10 bases between the two ends. The CDR3 totals 15 residues. CDR3 loop: CASSMGRQSTDTQYF. The CDR3 coding sequence is TGTGCCAGTAGTATGGGACGGCAGAGCACAGATACGCAGTATTTT.

This clonotype was detected ten times or more. V usage is TRBV6-1 and J usage is TRBJ2-5; D not certain. CDR3 length equals 12 residues. The V gene's germline CDR1 is MNHNS and CDR2 SASEGT. V was clipped by 4 bases and J by 5 bases, with 8 bases between them. This CDR3 is CASSGNRETQYF. The CDR3 DNA reads TGTGCCAGCAGTGGAAACCGGGAGACCCAGTACTTC.

This clonotype was seen at least ten times. V gene TRBV7-2 combines with J gene TRBJ2-3, with 8 bases aligning to TRBD2. V lost 5 bases and J lost 1; bases outside the gene matches: 8. CDR1 and CDR2 (germline): SGHTA, FQGNSA. This CDR3 region has 16 residues. This CDR3 reads CASSVRGGTGTDTQYF. In nucleotides, the CDR3 is TGTGCCAGCAGCGTCCGGGGGGGGACGGGCACAGATACGCAGTATTTT. Complete variable domain (other parts from reference TRBV7-2 and TRBJ2-3): GAGVSQSPSNKVTEKGKDVELRCDPISGHTALYWYRQSLGQGLEFLIYFQGNSAPDKSGLPSDRFSAERTGGSVSTLTIQRTQQEDSAVYLCASSVRGGTGTDTQYFGPGTRLTVL.

Concerning this clonotype: Lacking the conserved final phenylalanine or tryptophan, this CDR3 likely reflects a read error. The DNA is omitted, as the CDR3 cannot be located on it reliably, and the CDR3 follows TCRdb's listing. V and J are TRBV20-1 and TRBJ2-1. The CDR3 has 13 residues if both end residues are counted. The germline gives CDR1 DFQATT, CDR2 SNEGSKA (reference sequence). The CDR3 spells CSVIQDSYNEQLV.

Turning to this clonotype: A much larger clone differs from this one at a single base, so this may be a read error. The V call is TRBV7-2, the J call TRBJ2-5, with 10 nucleotides matching TRBD1. The J segment lost 9 bases and the V segment lost 5 bases, leaving 12 bases of the junction unmatched. CDR3 size: 15 residues. Germline V gene lookup returns CDR1 SGHTA and CDR2 FQGNSA. The CDR3 nucleotides are TGTGCCAGCAGCCCCCGGGACAGGGGTGTCGAGCCCCAGTACTTC. It codes for CASSPRDRGVEPQYF.

This clonotype was observed at least ten times. The chain employs TRBV29-1 and TRBJ1-1; possibly TRBD1 for D (6 bases). Trimming took 7 bases from V and 0 from J, leaving 12 bases between them. Germline loops: CDR1 SQVTM, CDR2 ANQGSEA. This CDR3 is 13 amino acids long. The CDR3 loop is CSARTEMNTEAFF. The CDR3 DNA follows: TGCAGCGCCCGGACAGAGATGAACACTGAAGCTTTCTTT.

The chain combines TRBV6-2 or TRBV6-3 with TRBJ2-1; 8 positions match TRBD1. The V gene's germline CDR1 is MNHEY and CDR2 SVGEGT. The CDR3 length is 15 residues. V dropped 6 bases and J dropped 3; count of bases not matched to a gene: 7. CDR3 sequence (DNA): TGTGCCAGCAGGGCAGGACAGGGTATCTACAATGAGCAGTTCTTC. Protein: CASRAGQGIYNEQFF.

This chain joins TRBV19 and TRBJ2-7; 10 nucleotides match TRBD2. CDR3 length: 11 residues. Germline V gene lookup returns CDR1 LNHDA and CDR2 SQIVND (reference sequence). The DNA of the CDR3 is TGTGACACTAGCGGGGCCTACGAGCAGTACTTC. Amino acid sequence: CDTSGAYEQYF.

The chain carries TRBV6-1 and TRBJ2-7; perhaps TRBD1 as D (6 bases). The CDR3 totals 13 residues. Germline CDR1 and CDR2: MNHNS and SASEGT. Trimming removed 4 bases at V and 6 bases at J, with 13 bases between. In nucleotides, the CDR3 is TGTGCCAGCAGTGCAAAAACAGGGTCCGAGCAGTACTTC. This gives the protein CASSAKTGSEQYF.

Many counts were recorded for this clonotype. The chain uses TRBV29-1 and TRBJ2-7; D might be TRBD2 (5 bases). V lost 7 bases to trimming and J lost 5 bases, with 12 bases between them. The V gene's germline CDR1 is SQVTM and CDR2 ANQGSEA. The CDR3 extends over 11 amino acids. The CDR3 is CSAMTINEQYF. The CDR3 DNA follows: TGCAGCGCCATGACTATCAACGAGCAGTACTTC.

This clonotype was recorded at least ten times. V and J are TRBV2 and TRBJ2-7, with TRBD2 matching over 8 bases. CDR1 and CDR2 from the germline V gene are SNHLY and FYNNEI. With V trimmed by 11 bases and J by 4 bases, 10 bases remained unmatched. CDR3 length equals 13 residues. The CDR3 region has the DNA TGTGCCTCCGGGGGGGCAGGTTCGTACGAGCAGTACTTC. Translation: CASGGAGSYEQYF.

This clonotype was found many times. The CDR3 sequence: CASSLSSGYGTQYF. CDR3 bases: TGCGCCAGCAGCTTGTCCTCTGGTTACGGGACCCAGTACTTC. The chain links TRBV5-1 to TRBJ2-5; D unresolved. V lost 1 base and J 7 bases, leaving 14 bases between the germline ends. Germline V CDR1 and CDR2: SGHRS, YFSETQ. The CDR3 contains 14 residues.

This clonotype was seen many times. The genes are TRBV3-1 and TRBJ2-7; 9 bases are a match to TRBD2. J lost 4 bases, V lost 1 base, and 8 bases had no gene match. Germline values: CDR1 LGHDT, CDR2 YNNKEL (reference sequence). The CDR3 has 16 amino acids. The CDR3 DNA is TGTGCCAGCAGCCAAGGGAGCGGGAGGCCGCATTACGAGCAGTACTTC. Translated, it gives CASSQGSGRPHYEQYF.

As regards this clonotype: Being one base from a much bigger clone, this may be a read error. The rearrangement uses TRBV20-1 and TRBJ2-1, with D perhaps given as TRBD1 or TRBD2 (5 bases each). Trimming left V 3 bases short and J 6 bases short, with 18 bases between. Germline lookup yields CDR1 DFQATT and CDR2 SNEGSKA (reference sequence). CDR3 length: 15 residues. CDR3 DNA: TGCAGTGCTAGTACCGGGGCTAGAGGGGCCAATGAGCAGTTCTTC. Translating gives CSASTGARGANEQFF.

In this sample, this clonotype turned up many times. The chain joins TRBV6-2 or TRBV6-3 to TRBJ2-5; D gene unclear. Germline V lookup: CDR1 MNHEY, CDR2 SVGEGT. The CDR3 extends over 13 amino acids. V gave up 5 bases and J gave up 5 bases, with 12 bases separating them. The CDR3 loop reads CASSNAAGETQYF. The CDR3 DNA follows: TGTGCCAGCAGTAACGCGGCCGGGGAGACCCAGTACTTC.

This clonotype was seen more than once but under ten times. This may stem from a read error, because a much larger clone lies one nucleotide away. CDR3 region: CASSIRNSSPYGHTF. In DNA, the CDR3 is TGTGCCAGTAGTATTCGCAACAGCTCCCCCTATGGCCACACCTTC. This chain links TRBV19 with TRBJ1-2; D is unresolved. Germline V lookup: CDR1 LNHDA, CDR2 SQIVND (reference sequence). The CDR3 has 15 residues.

A word on this clonotype: Since a much larger clone is just one base distant, this may be a read error. This rearrangement joins TRBV29-1 to TRBJ1-5, with D possibly matching TRBD1 (5 bases). The CDR3 runs 14 residues. CDR1 is SQVTM, CDR2 ANQGSEA, per germline. This CDR3 is CSVPAPGPGQRQHF. The CDR3 nucleotides read TGCAGCGTTCCGGCCCCGGGGCCCGGTCAGCGCCAGCATTTT.

Ten or more counts support this clonotype. The chain recombines TRBV2 with TRBJ2-2, with TRBD1 identical over 9 bases. Germline CDR1 is SNHLY and CDR2 is FYNNEI. V was pared by 8 bases and J by 4 bases, with 8 bases of the junction left unmatched. The CDR3 is made up of 15 amino acids. The CDR3 bases are TGTGCCAGCGGCTCGGACAGGGGAGGCACCGGGGAGCTGTTTTTT. Its translation is CASGSDRGGTGELFF.

With respect to this clonotype: A much larger clone is a single base away; this may be a read error. This chain uses TRBV20-1 with TRBJ2-7; D remains ambiguous. CDR3 length equals 12 residues. CDR1 is DFQATT and CDR2 is SNEGSKA in the germline V gene (reference sequence). CDR3 amino acids: CRVKGSTYEQYF. DNA of the CDR3: TGCAGGGTCAAGGGCAGTACCTACGAGCAGTACTTC.

Concerning this clonotype: A much bigger clone sits one base away, suggesting this may be a read error. The V call is TRBV19, the J call TRBJ2-3; 7 bases fit TRBD1. From germline, CDR1 is LNHDA and CDR2 SQIVND (reference sequence). The J segment lost 7 bases and the V segment lost 10 bases, leaving 8 bases of the junction unmatched. The CDR3 has 12 residues. The DNA for the CDR3 is TGTGCCACTGAGGGGGCAGCATATACGCAGTATTTT. It encodes CATEGAAYTQYF.

The chain carries TRBV4-1 and TRBJ1-2; TRBD1 is a possible D gene (6 bases). Germline V lookup: CDR1 MGHRA, CDR2 YSYEKL. V was clipped by 8 bases and J by 0 bases, with 19 bases between them. This CDR3 comprises 16 residues. The CDR3 region is CASSEGGVLPNYGYTF. CDR3 DNA: TGCGCCAGCTCAGAGGGGGGAGTATTACCTAACTATGGCTACACCTTC.

The chain combines TRBV5-1 with TRBJ2-5; 13 bases are a match to TRBD2. Trimming removed 4 bases from V and 2 bases from J; junction bases left unmatched: 8. Germline V gene sequence: CDR1 SGHRS, CDR2 YFSETQ. The CDR3 is 17 residues long. The chain's CDR3 is CASSTGLAGRAQETQYF. As DNA, the CDR3 is TGCGCCAGCAGCACGGGACTAGCGGGGCGGGCTCAAGAGACCCAGTACTTC.